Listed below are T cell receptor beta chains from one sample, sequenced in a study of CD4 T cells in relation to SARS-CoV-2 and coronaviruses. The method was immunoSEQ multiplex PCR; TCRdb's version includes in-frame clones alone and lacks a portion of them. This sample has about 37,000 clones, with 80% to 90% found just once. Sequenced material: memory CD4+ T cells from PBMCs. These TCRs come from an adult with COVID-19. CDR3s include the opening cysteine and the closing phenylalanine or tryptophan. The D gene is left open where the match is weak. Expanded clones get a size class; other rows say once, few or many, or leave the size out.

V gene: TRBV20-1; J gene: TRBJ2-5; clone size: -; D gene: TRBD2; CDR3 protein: CSASVAGVVETQYF; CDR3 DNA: TGCAGTGCTAGTGTAGCGGGAGTAGTAGAGACCCAGTACTTC
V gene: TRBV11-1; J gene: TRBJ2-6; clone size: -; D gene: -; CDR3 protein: CASSISAGANVLTF; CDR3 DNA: TGTGCCAGCAGCATCTCAGCCGGGGCCAACGTCCTGACTTTC
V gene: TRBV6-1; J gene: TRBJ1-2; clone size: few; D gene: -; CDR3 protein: CASSERPSSGGGGHYGYTF; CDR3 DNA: TGTGCCAGCAGTGAAAGGCCGTCGAGCGGGGGCGGAGGTCACTATGGCTACACCTTC
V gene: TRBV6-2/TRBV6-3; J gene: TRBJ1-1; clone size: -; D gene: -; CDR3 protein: CASSYDSKGVNTEAFF; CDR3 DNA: TGTGCCAGCAGTTATGATAGTAAGGGGGTAAACACTGAAGCTTTCTTT
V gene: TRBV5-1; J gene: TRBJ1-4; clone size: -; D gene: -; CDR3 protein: CASRSTGGTNEKLFF; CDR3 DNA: TGCGCCAGCAGGTCCACGGGGGGCACTAATGAAAAACTGTTTTTT
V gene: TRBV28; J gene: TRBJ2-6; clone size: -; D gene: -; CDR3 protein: CASRAGWVSGANVLTF; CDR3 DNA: TGTGCCAGCAGGGCGGGATGGGTCTCTGGGGCCAACGTCCTGACTTTC
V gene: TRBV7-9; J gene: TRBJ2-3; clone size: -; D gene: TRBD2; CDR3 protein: CASSLQTSGDTQYF; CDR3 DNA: TGTGCCAGCAGCTTACAGACTAGCGGGGATACGCAGTATTTT
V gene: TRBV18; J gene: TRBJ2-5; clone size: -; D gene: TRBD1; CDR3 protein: CASSPPTGGQETQYF; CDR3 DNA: TGTGCCAGCTCACCACCGACAGGGGGTCAAGAGACCCAGTACTTC
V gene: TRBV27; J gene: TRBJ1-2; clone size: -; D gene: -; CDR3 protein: CASSFTFSGGYTF; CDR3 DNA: TGTGCCAGCAGTTTTACGTTCTCCGGGGGCTACACCTTC
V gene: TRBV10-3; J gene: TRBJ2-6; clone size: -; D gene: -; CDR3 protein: CAISEGVSGANVLTF; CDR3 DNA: TGTGCCATCAGTGAGGGGGTGTCTGGGGCCAACGTCCTGACTTTC
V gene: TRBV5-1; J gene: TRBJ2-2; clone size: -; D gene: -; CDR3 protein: CASSQRGGMTGELFF; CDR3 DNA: TGCGCCAGCAGCCAGAGGGGGGGCATGACCGGGGAGCTGTTTTTT
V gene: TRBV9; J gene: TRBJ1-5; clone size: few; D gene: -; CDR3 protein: CASSVGFNQPQHF; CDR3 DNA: TGTGCCAGCAGCGTAGGTTTCAATCAGCCCCAGCATTTT
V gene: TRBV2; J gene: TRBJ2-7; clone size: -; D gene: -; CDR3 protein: CASSEENGPRNF; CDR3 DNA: TGTGCCAGCAGTGAAGAGAACGGCCCCAGGAACTTC
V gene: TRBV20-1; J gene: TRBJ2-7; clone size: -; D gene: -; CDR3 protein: CSASRGGHEQYF; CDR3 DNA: TGCAGTGCTAGTCGGGGAGGCCACGAGCAGTACTTC
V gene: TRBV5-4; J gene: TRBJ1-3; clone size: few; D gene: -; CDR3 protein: CASSLSVGNTIYF; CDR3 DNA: TGTGCCAGCAGCTTGTCGGTCGGAAACACCATATATTTT
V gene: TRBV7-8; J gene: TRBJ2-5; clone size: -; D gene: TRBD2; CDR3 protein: CASRRTGTSGVTRETQYF; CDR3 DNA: TGTGCCAGCAGGAGAACCGGGACTAGCGGAGTTACGCGGGAGACCCAGTACTTC
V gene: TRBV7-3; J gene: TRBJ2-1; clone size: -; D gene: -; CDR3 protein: CASSLATEYNEQFF; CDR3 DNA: TGTGCCAGCAGCTTAGCAACCGAGTACAATGAGCAGTTCTTC
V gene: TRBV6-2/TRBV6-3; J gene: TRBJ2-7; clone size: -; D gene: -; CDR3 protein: CASSRLSGTYEQYF; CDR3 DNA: TGTGCCAGCAGTAGACTATCAGGCACCTACGAGCAGTACTTC
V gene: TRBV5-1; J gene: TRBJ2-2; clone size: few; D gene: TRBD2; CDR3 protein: CASSGLAGENTGELFF; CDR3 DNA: TGCGCCAGCAGTGGGTTGGCGGGAGAGAACACCGGGGAGCTGTTTTTT
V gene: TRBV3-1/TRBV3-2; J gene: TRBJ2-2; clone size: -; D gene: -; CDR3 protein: CASSQEGGGAFGTGELFF; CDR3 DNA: TGTGCCAGCAGCCAAGAGGGAGGGGGGGCCTTCGGGACCGGGGAGCTGTTTTTT
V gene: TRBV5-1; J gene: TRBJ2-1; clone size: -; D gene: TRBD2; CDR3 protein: CASSLASGRAFNEQFF; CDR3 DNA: TGCGCCAGCAGCTTGGCTAGCGGGAGGGCCTTCAATGAGCAGTTCTTC
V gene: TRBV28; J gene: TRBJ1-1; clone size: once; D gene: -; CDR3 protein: CASSWNTEAFF; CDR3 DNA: TGTGCCAGCAGTTGGAACACTGAAGCTTTCTTT
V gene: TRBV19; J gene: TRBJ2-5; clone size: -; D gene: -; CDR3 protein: CASMDASGEETQYF; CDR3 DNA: TGTGCCAGTATGGATGCTTCCGGGGAAGAGACCCAGTACTTC
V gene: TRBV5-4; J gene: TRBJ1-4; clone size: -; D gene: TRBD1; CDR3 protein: CASSLDRVNEKLFF; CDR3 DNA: TGTGCCAGCAGCCTAGACAGGGTTAATGAAAAACTGTTTTTT
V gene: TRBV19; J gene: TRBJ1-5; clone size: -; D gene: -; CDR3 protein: CASSTSTEQPQHF; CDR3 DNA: TGTGCCAGTAGTACTTCGACGGAGCAGCCCCAGCATTTT
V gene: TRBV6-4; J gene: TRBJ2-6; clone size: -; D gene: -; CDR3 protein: CASRGSGANVLTF; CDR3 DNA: TGTGCCAGCCGGGGGTCTGGGGCCAACGTCCTGACTTTC
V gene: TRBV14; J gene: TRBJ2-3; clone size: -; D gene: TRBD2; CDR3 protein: CASSLRGASGSSDTQYF; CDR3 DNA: TGTGCCAGCAGCCTAAGGGGGGCTAGCGGGAGCTCAGATACGCAGTATTTT
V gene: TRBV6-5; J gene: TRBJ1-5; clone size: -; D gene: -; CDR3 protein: CASSPQTGTYQPQHF; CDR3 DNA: TGTGCCAGCAGTCCCCAGACAGGAACCTATCAGCCCCAGCATTTT
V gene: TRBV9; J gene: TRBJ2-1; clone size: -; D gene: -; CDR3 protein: CASSVLERGHEQFF; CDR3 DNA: TGTGCCAGCAGCGTTCTAGAGAGGGGTCATGAGCAGTTCTTC
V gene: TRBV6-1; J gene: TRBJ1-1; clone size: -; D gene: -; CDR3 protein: CASSEDWAWTEAFF; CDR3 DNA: TGTGCCAGCAGTGAAGACTGGGCCTGGACTGAAGCTTTCTTT
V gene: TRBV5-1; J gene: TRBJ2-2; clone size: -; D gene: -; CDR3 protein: CASSFAEDTGELFF; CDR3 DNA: TGCGCCAGCAGCTTCGCAGAGGACACCGGGGAGCTGTTTTTT
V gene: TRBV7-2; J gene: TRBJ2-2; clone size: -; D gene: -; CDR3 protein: CASSLFRGRSAGELFF; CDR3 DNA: TGTGCCAGCAGCTTATTTCGGGGGCGGTCTGCCGGGGAGCTGTTTTTT
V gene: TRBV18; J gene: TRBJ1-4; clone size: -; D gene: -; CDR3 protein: CASSSSNEKLFF; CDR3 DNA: TGTGCCAGCTCCTCGAGTAATGAAAAACTGTTTTTT
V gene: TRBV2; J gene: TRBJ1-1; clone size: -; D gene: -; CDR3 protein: CASSERPGVKDTEAFF; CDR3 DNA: TGTGCCAGCAGCGAGCGGCCGGGGGTCAAGGACACTGAAGCTTTCTTT
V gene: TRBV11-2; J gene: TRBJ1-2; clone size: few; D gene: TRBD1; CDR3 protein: CASSPLDRVGYTF; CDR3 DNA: TGTGCCAGCAGCCCTTTAGACAGGGTGGGCTACACCTTC
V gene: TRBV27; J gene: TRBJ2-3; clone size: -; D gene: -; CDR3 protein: CASSPSWVDTQYF; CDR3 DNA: TGTGCCAGCAGTCCGTCTTGGGTGGATACGCAGTATTTT
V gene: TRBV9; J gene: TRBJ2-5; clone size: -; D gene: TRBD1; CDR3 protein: CASSATGQGPLETQYF; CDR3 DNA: TGTGCCAGCAGCGCCACGGGACAGGGCCCCTTGGAGACCCAGTACTTC
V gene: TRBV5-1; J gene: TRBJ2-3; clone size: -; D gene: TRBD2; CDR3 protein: CASSRTSLTDTQYF; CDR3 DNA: TGCGCCAGCAGCAGGACTAGTTTGACAGATACGCAGTATTTT
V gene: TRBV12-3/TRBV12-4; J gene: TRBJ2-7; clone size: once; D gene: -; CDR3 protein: CASSFGGYEQYF; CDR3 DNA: TGTGCCAGCAGTTTTGGCGGCTACGAGCAGTACTTC
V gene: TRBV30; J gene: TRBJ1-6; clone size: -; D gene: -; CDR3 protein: CAWSMVSSYNSPLHF; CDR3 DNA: TGTGCCTGGAGTATGGTGAGCTCCTATAATTCACCCCTCCACTTT
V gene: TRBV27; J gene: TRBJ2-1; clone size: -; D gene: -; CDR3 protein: CASSLFSDPRTNEQFF; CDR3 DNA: TGTGCCAGCAGTTTATTTTCAGATCCCAGAACCAATGAGCAGTTCTTC
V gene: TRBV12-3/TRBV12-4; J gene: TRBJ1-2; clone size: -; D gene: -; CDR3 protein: CASSYAGDGYTF; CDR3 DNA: TGTGCCAGCAGTTACGCAGGGGATGGCTACACCTTC
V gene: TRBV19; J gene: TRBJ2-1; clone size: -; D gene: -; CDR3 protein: CASSREARTYNEQFF; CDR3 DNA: TGTGCCAGTAGTAGGGAGGCTCGGACTTACAATGAGCAGTTCTTC
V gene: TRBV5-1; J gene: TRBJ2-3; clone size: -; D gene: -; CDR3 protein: CASSPAFFRSGDTQYF; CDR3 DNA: TGCGCCAGCAGCCCGGCCTTTTTTCGGTCGGGAGATACGCAGTATTTT
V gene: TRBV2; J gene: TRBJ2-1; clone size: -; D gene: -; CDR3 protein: CASSEISYGEQFF; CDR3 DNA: TGTGCCAGCAGTGAGATTAGTTATGGTGAGCAGTTCTTC
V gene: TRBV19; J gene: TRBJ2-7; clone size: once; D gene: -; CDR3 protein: CASSIQFGSDSYEQYF; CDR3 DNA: TGTGCCAGTAGTATACAATTTGGCAGCGACTCCTACGAGCAGTACTTC
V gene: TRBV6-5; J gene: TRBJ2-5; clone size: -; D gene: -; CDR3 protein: CASRSRGETQYF; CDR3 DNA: TGTGCCAGCAGGTCCCGAGGGGAGACCCAGTACTTC
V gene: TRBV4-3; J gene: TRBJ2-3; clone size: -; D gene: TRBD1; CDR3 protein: CASSQGIPGQAYNTQYF; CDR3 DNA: TGCGCCAGCAGCCAAGGAATACCGGGACAGGCATATAATACGCAGTATTTT
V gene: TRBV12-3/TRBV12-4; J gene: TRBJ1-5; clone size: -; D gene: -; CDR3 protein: CASGIYSNQPQHF; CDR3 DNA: TGTGCCAGCGGGATTTATAGCAATCAGCCCCAGCATTTT
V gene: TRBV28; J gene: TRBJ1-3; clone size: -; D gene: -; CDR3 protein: CASSYPQGTGNTIYF; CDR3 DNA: TGTGCCAGCAGTTACCCCCAGGGGACTGGAAACACCATATATTTT
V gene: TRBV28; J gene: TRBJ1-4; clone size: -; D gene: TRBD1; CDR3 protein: CASSSRQGAGEKLFF; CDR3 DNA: TGTGCCAGCAGTTCCCGACAGGGGGCGGGTGAAAAACTGTTTTTT
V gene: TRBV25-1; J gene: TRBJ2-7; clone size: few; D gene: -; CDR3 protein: CASSEFVGSSYEQYF; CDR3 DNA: TGTGCCAGCAGTGAATTTGTCGGGAGCTCCTACGAGCAGTACTTC
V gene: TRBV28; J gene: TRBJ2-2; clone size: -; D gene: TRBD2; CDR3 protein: CASSSPSGRGTGELFF; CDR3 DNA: TGTGCCAGCAGTTCCCCTAGCGGGAGGGGAACCGGGGAGCTGTTTTTT
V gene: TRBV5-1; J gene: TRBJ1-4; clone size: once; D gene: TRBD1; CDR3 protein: CASSLEGTGNEKLFF; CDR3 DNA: TGCGCCAGCAGCTTGGAGGGGACAGGGAATGAAAAACTGTTTTTT